The 27 T cell receptor beta chains listed next were all sequenced from one sample in a study of CD8+ T cells in alopecia areata. Sequencing relied on a cDNA template that was reverse transcribed from extracted RNA. Only in-frame clones appear in the TCRdb table, and some are missing; sequencing was by immunoSEQ multiplex PCR. This table has about 210,000 clones, 64% appearing once. Treatment in this sample: oral pan-JAK inhibitor, 5-10 mg twice daily. Specimen: CD4+ T cells sorted from blood, collected at week 4, from a patient treated with tofacitinib. The source is a human donor with alopecia areata.

This clone was observed once. The chain links TRBV6-6 to TRBJ1-1; TRBD1 might be the D (6 bases). The CDR3 sequence is 15 residues long. The germline V gene encodes CDR1 MNHNY and CDR2 SVGAGI (reference sequence). The V and J ends lost 2 bases and 0 bases respectively, with 10 bases between them. The CDR3 DNA follows: TGTGCCAGCAGTTACCGCCAGGGGATGAACACTGAAGCTTTCTTT. Encoded protein: CASSYRQGMNTEAFF.

In nucleotides, the CDR3 is TGTGCCAGCAGCGCTCAAAGCTCCTACAATGAGCAGTTCTTC. It encodes CASSAQSSYNEQFF. This rearrangement joins TRBV9 to TRBJ2-1; D uncertain. The CDR3 is made up of 14 amino acids. Germline V gene lookup returns CDR1 SGDLS and CDR2 YYNGEE. V was clipped by 3 bases and J by 0 bases, with 7 bases between them. Looking up the rest from reference TRBV9 and TRBJ2-1 gives the full variable domain: DSGVTQTPKHLITATGQRVTLRCSPRSGDLSVYWYQQSLDQGLQFLIQYYNGEERAKGNILERFSAQQFPDLHSELNLSSLELGDSALYFCASSAQSSYNEQFFGPGTRLTVL.

The V and J genes are TRBV5-1 and TRBJ2-5; D is possibly TRBD1 or TRBD2 (6 bases each). This CDR3 is 14 amino acids long. From germline, CDR1 is SGHRS and CDR2 YFSETQ. The germline V and J ends were trimmed by 3 bases and 0 bases, with 9 bases remaining between them. The CDR3 DNA reads as TGCGCCAGCAGCTGGGGGGACAACCAAGAGACCCAGTACTTC. Protein product: CASSWGDNQETQYF. The full variable domain, in which reference TRBV5-1 and TRBJ2-5 provide the parts outside the CDR3, is KAGVTQTPRYLIKTRGQQVTLSCSPISGHRSVSWYQQTPGQGLQFLFEYFSETQRNKGNFPGRFSGRQFSNSRSEMNVSTLELGDSALYLCASSWGDNQETQYFGPGTRLLVL.

The rearrangement joins TRBV5-8 to TRBJ2-2, with 7 bases identical to TRBD1. The V gene end was trimmed by 4 bases and the J gene end by 1 base; junction bases not matched to a gene: 4. CDR3 length: 15 amino acids. Germline CDR1 reads SGHTS; CDR2 reads YDEGEE. CDR3 in amino acids: CASSNRDRNTGELFF. Here the CDR3 DNA reads TGTGCCAGCAGCAACCGGGACAGGAACACCGGGGAGCTGTTTTTT.

The J gene is TRBJ2-3, the V gene TRBV9, with a possible D match to TRBD1 (6 bases). This CDR3 is 14 amino acids long. V lost 0 bases, J lost 4 bases, and 9 bases lay in between. Germline CDR1 SGDLS, CDR2 YYNGEE. DNA of the CDR3: TGTGCCAGCAGCGTAGATGGGGGCGCAGATACGCAGTATTTT. It is translated as CASSVDGGADTQYF. The whole variable domain, remainder taken from reference TRBV9 and TRBJ2-3, is DSGVTQTPKHLITATGQRVTLRCSPRSGDLSVYWYQQSLDQGLQFLIQYYNGEERAKGNILERFSAQQFPDLHSELNLSSLELGDSALYFCASSVDGGADTQYFGPGTRLTVL.

The V call is TRBV10-3, the J call TRBJ1-6, with 10 bases that match TRBD1. The J segment lost 9 bases and the V segment lost 8 bases, leaving 7 bases of the junction unmatched. Germline V gene lookup returns CDR1 ENHRY and CDR2 SYGVKD. The CDR3 covers 14 residues. This chain's CDR3 is CAIGRDRGTSPLHF. DNA for the CDR3: TGTGCCATCGGCAGGGACAGGGGAACTTCACCCCTCCACTTT.

V gene TRBV25-1 combines with J gene TRBJ2-7; unclear D gene. The CDR3 has 13 amino acids. Trimming took off 1 base at V and 5 bases at J, with 9 bases between the two ends. Germline-derived CDR1 and CDR2 are MGHDK and SYGVNS. The CDR3 region is CASSEFGSHEQYF. The CDR3, as DNA: TGTGCCAGCAGTGAATTCGGTAGCCACGAGCAGTACTTC.

To note about this clone: Other DNA sequences in the sample encode the same CDR3. The CDR3 loop is CSADRGKETQYF. CDR3 DNA: TGCAGCGCCGACCGGGGGAAGGAGACCCAGTACTTC. This chain uses TRBV29-1 with TRBJ2-5, with D tentatively TRBD2 (6 bases). Per germline, CDR1 SQVTM and CDR2 ANQGSEA. Deletions cut 7 bases from V and 5 bases from J, with 14 bases between. The CDR3 spans 12 residues.

This clone appeared a few times. Other DNA sequences in the sample encode the same CDR3. J is TRBJ1-1 and V is TRBV25-1, with D uncertain. V was clipped by 6 bases and J by 2 bases, with 4 bases between them. This CDR3 has 11 amino acids. Germline V lookup: CDR1 MGHDK, CDR2 SYGVNS. The CDR3 loop is CASSKNTEAFF. The CDR3 coding sequence is TGTGCCAGCAGCAAAAACACTGAAGCTTTCTTT.

The chain uses TRBV7-9 and TRBJ2-7; a weak D match, TRBD2 (5 bases). CDR1 and CDR2 from the germline V gene are SEHNR and FQNEAQ (reference sequence). The CDR3 runs to 14 residues. V was shortened by 5 bases and J by 2 bases, with 13 bases between the two germline ends. The CDR3 here is CASSPGLATYEQYF. CDR3 nucleotides: TGTGCCAGCAGCCCCGGACTCGCAACCTACGAGCAGTACTTC. Based on the CDR3 plus reference TRBV7-9 and TRBJ2-7, the full variable domain is DTGVSQNPRHKITKRGQNVTFRCDPISEHNRLYWYRQTLGQGPEFLTYFQNEAQLEKSRLLSDRFSAERPKGSFSTLEIQRTEQGDSAMYLCASSPGLATYEQYFGPGTRLTVT.

This clone was picked up a small number of times. The chain carries TRBV5-6 and TRBJ1-6, with 7 bases that match TRBD1. Germline CDR1 is SGHDT and CDR2 is YYEEEE. The trim removed 4 bases at V and 10 bases at J, leaving 8 bases unmatched. This CDR3 has 14 amino acids. As DNA, the CDR3 is TGTGCCAGCAGCACAGACAGGGAGAACTCACCCCTCCACTTT. The encoded protein is CASSTDRENSPLHF.

The chain uses TRBV30 and TRBJ2-3, with 9 bases identical to TRBD1. V gave up 7 bases and J gave up 2 bases; unmatched junction bases: 10. The CDR3 has 15 residues. Germline values: CDR1 GTSNPN, CDR2 SVGIG (reference sequence). The CDR3 DNA is TGTGCCTACAATCACAGGGGGCTCTACACAGATACGCAGTATTTT. This codes for CAYNHRGLYTDTQYF.

The CDR3 sequence: CSVSLGAGTGAYEQYF. The CDR3 DNA reads TGCAGCGTTTCCCTAGGGGCTGGGACAGGGGCCTACGAGCAGTACTTC. The V call is TRBV29-1, the J call TRBJ2-7; 10 bases fit TRBD1. Losses at the gene ends were 5 bases for V and 2 bases for J; bases not matched to a gene: 12. This CDR3 is 16 amino acids long. In germline, CDR1 is SQVTM, CDR2 ANQGSEA.

V usage is TRBV5-6 and J usage is TRBJ1-4, with 8 bases fitting TRBD1. The length of the CDR3 is 14 residues. The germline CDR1 and CDR2 sequences are SGHDT and YYEEEE. The trim removed 5 bases at V and 5 bases at J, leaving 5 bases unmatched. CDR3 in amino acids: CASSLTGVNEKLFF. For the CDR3, the DNA is TGTGCCAGCAGTTTGACAGGGGTCAATGAAAAACTGTTTTTT.

This sequence joins TRBV29-1 and TRBJ2-2; TRBD1 matches 10 bases. Germline V lookup: CDR1 SQVTM, CDR2 ANQGSEA. CDR3 length equals 14 residues. The CDR3 DNA reads TGCAGTATCGGACAGGGGGGGTACACCGGGGAGCTGTTTTTT. This translates into CSIGQGGYTGELFF.

This chain joins TRBV7-2 and TRBJ2-5; 9 bases fit TRBD2. The CDR3 totals 15 residues. CDR1 and CDR2 (germline): SGHTA, FQGNSA. The junction had 1 base not matched to a gene; V was cut back by 1 base and J by 1 base. Here the CDR3 DNA reads TGTGCCAGCAGCTTAGTTAGCGGGGGCCAAGAGACCCAGTACTTC. This codes for CASSLVSGGQETQYF.

This chain uses TRBV5-6 with TRBJ2-7; perhaps TRBD2 as D (5 bases). The CDR3 contains 14 residues. Trimming removed 1 base at V and 0 bases at J, with 8 bases between. Germline V gene lookup returns CDR1 SGHDT and CDR2 YYEEEE. CDR3 residues: CASSLSGSSYEQYF. As DNA, the CDR3 is TGTGCCAGCAGCTTGAGCGGTAGCTCCTACGAGCAGTACTTC.

This clone was counted between two and nine times. The chain recombines TRBV11-2 with TRBJ2-1; TRBD1 matches at 10 bases. Trimming took 6 bases from V and 3 from J; bases not matched to a gene: 2. CDR1 SGHAT and CDR2 FQNNGV come from the germline V gene. CDR3 length equals 14 residues. The CDR3 region has the DNA TGTGCCAGCAGAGGACAGGGGGACTACAATGAGCAGTTCTTC. It is translated as CASRGQGDYNEQFF.

The CDR3 loop reads CASSSRQGARSYTF. In DNA, the CDR3 is TGTGCCAGCAGTTCCCGACAGGGGGCGCGGAGCTACACCTTC. The chain has TRBV6-5 and TRBJ1-2, with TRBD1 matching 10 bases. Germline V lookup: CDR1 MNHEY, CDR2 SVGAGI. Trimming removed 4 bases from V and 9 bases from J; junction bases left unmatched: 8. The CDR3 length is 14 residues.

CDR3 bases: TGTGCCAGCAGTACGCGGACGCCCCCAAAACTGTTTTTT. Translation gives CASSTRTPPKLFF. This chain joins TRBV2 and TRBJ1-4; D not resolved. Germline V lookup: CDR1 SNHLY, CDR2 FYNNEI. The CDR3 loop spans 13 amino acids. The V end lost 5 bases, the J end lost 10 bases, and 14 bases lay between the germline ends.

Only a few counts were recorded for this clone. Other DNA sequences within the sample encode an identical CDR3. The chain has TRBV5-1 and TRBJ1-1; D is uncertain. The V end was cut by 0 bases, the J end by 1 base, with 4 bases between. In germline, CDR1 is SGHRS, CDR2 YFSETQ. This CDR3 has 13 amino acids. In nucleotides, the CDR3 is TGCGCCAGCAGCTTGGACCCGAACACTGAAGCTTTCTTT. Translating it yields CASSLDPNTEAFF.

The chain combines TRBV30 with TRBJ2-1; tentatively, D is TRBD1 (5 bases). The germline gives CDR1 GTSNPN, CDR2 SVGIG (reference sequence). This CDR3 is 13 amino acids long. Trimming took 0 bases from V and 14 from J, leaving 17 bases between them. The CDR3: CAWSVAKGVREFF. The CDR3 DNA reads as TGTGCCTGGAGTGTGGCGAAAGGGGTTCGGGAGTTCTTC.

This clone was counted between two and nine times. The J gene is TRBJ2-1, the V gene TRBV30; D is undetermined. V lost 1 base, J lost 0 bases, and 7 bases lay in between. Germline loops: CDR1 GTSNPN, CDR2 SVGIG (reference sequence). CDR3 length: 14 amino acids. The CDR3 DNA sequence: TGTGCCTGGAGTGCATACGGCTCCTACAATGAGCAGTTCTTC. Its translation: CAWSAYGSYNEQFF.

The chain is built from TRBV19 and TRBJ1-1, with D possibly TRBD1 on 5 matching bases. The CDR3 runs 14 residues. V lost 7 bases and J 5 bases, leaving 17 bases between the germline ends. The germline gives CDR1 LNHDA, CDR2 SQIVND (reference sequence). The CDR3 nucleotides are TGTGCCAGTACCCGAGGGACTTCAGGAACTGAAGCTTTCTTT. Its translation: CASTRGTSGTEAFF.

The table lists this clone with a count of one. V and J are TRBV7-9 and TRBJ2-2, with 8 bases lining up with TRBD1. Germline loops: CDR1 SEHNR, CDR2 FQNEAQ (reference sequence). The CDR3 covers 15 residues. V was clipped by 7 bases and J by 4 bases; unmatched bases: 8. DNA of the CDR3: TGTGCCAGCATCCGGACAGGGAGCGTCACCGGGGAGCTGTTTTTT. It is translated as CASIRTGSVTGELFF.

This clone has only a few counts. The chain is built from TRBV5-1 and TRBJ2-3, with a weak D call TRBD1 (5 bases). V was shortened by 1 base and J by 6 bases, with 12 bases between the two germline ends. The CDR3 runs to 14 residues. The germline V gene has CDR1 SGHRS and CDR2 YFSETQ. This chain's CDR3 is CASSLWGGWDTQYF. The CDR3 DNA reads TGCGCCAGCAGCTTGTGGGGCGGTTGGGATACGCAGTATTTT.

V is TRBV30 and J is TRBJ1-1; the D is unclear. CDR1 is GTSNPN and CDR2 is SVGIG in the germline V gene (reference sequence). Trimming took 4 bases from V and 3 from J, leaving 15 bases between them. This CDR3 is 14 amino acids long. Here the CDR3 reads CAWTRGGSHTEAFF. CDR3 sequence (DNA): TGTGCCTGGACCCGGGGAGGGTCCCACACTGAAGCTTTCTTT.